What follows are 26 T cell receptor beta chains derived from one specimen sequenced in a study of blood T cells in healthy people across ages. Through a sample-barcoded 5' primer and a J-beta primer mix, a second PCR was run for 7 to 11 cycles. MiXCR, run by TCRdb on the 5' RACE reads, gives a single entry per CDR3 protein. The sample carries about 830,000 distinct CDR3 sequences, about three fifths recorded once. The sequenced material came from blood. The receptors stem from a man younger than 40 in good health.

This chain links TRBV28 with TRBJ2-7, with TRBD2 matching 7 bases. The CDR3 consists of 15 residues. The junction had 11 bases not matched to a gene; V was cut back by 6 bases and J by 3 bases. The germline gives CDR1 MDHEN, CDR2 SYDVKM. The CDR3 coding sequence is TGTGCCAGCAGGGAAAGGCGGGGGACGCGCTACGAGCAGTACTTC. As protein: CASRERRGTRYEQYF. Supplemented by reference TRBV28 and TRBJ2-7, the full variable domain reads DVKVTQSSRYLVKRTGEKVFLECVQDMDHENMFWYRQDPGLGLRLIYFSYDVKMKEKGDIPEGYSVSREKKERFSLILESASTNQTSMYLCASRERRGTRYEQYFGPGTRLTVT.

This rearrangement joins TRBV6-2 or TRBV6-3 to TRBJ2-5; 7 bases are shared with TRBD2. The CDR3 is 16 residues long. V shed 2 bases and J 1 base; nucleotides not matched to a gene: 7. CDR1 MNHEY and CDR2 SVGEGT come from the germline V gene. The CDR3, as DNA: TGTGCCAGCAGTTACCACAGCGGGACGCTCCAAGAGACCCAGTACTTC. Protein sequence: CASSYHSGTLQETQYF.

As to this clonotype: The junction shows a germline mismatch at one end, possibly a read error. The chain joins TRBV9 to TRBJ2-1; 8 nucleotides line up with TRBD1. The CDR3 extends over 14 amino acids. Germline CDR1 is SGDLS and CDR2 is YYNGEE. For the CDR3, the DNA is TGCGCCAGCAGCGTAGGGACAGGATACAATGAGCAGTTCTTC. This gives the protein CASSVGTGYNEQFF.

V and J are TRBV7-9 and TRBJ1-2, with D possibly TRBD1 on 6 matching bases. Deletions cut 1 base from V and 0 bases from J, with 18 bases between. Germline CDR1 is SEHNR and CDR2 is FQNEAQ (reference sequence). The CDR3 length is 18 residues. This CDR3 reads CASSLVWDTGSANYGYTF. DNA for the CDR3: TGTGCCAGCAGCTTAGTGTGGGACACGGGATCTGCTAACTATGGCTACACCTTC.

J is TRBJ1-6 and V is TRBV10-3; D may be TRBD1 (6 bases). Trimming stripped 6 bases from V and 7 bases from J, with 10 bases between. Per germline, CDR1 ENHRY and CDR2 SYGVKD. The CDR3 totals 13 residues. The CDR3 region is CAIRDSQNSPLHF. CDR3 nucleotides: TGTGCCATCAGGGACAGCCAAAATTCACCCCTCCACTTT.

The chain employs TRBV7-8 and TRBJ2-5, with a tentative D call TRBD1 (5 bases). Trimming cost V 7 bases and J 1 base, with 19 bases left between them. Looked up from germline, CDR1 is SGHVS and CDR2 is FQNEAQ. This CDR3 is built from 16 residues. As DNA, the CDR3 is TGTGCCAGCAACTCTCAGGGCGGCAGCCGCCAAGAGACCCAGTACTTC. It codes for CASNSQGGSRQETQYF.

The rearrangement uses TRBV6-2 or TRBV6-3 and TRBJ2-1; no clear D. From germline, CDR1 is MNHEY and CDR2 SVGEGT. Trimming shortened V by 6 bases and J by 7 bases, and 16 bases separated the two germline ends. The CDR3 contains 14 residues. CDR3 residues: CASSLPGPSNEQFF. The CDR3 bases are TGTGCCAGCAGCCTCCCGGGTCCGTCGAATGAGCAGTTCTTC.

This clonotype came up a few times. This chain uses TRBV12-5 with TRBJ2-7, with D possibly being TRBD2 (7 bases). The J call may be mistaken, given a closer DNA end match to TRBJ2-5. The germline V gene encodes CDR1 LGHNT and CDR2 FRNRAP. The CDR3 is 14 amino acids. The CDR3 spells CASAPWEGEETQYF. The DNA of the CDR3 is TGTGCTAGTGCACCGTGGGAGGGGGAGGAGACCCAGTACTTC.

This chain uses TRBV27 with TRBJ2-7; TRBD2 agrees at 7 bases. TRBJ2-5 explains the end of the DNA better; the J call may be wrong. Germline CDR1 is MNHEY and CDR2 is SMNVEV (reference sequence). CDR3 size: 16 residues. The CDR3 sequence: CASSPRPRLARETQYF. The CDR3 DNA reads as TGTGCCAGCAGTCCTCGCCCCCGACTAGCAAGGGAGACCCAGTACTTC.

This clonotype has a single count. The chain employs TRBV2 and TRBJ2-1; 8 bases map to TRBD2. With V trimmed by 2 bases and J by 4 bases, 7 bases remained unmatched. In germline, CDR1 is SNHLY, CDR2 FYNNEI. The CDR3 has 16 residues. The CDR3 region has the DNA TGTGCCAGCAGTGAAATCGGCGGGGGGTCTTACAATGAGCAGTTCTTC. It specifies CASSEIGGGSYNEQFF.

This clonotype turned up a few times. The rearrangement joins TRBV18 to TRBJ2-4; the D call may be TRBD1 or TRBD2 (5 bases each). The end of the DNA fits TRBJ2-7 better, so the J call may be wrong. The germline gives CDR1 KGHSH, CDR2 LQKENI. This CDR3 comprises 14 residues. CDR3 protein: CASSPRRDLSEQYF. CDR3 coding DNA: TGTGCCAGCTCACCACGAAGGGACCTAAGCGAGCAGTACTTC.

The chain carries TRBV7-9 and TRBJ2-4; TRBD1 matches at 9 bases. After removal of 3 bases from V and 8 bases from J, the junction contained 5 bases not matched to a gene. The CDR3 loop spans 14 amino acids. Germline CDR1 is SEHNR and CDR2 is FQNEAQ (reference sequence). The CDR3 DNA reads TGTGCCAGCAGCTTTGAGGACAGGGGTGACATTCAGTACTTC. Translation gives CASSFEDRGDIQYF. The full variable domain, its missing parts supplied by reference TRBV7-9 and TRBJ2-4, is DTGVSQNPRHKITKRGQNVTFRCDPISEHNRLYWYRQTLGQGPEFLTYFQNEAQLEKSRLLSDRFSAERPKGSFSTLEIQRTEQGDSAMYLCASSFEDRGDIQYFGAGTRLSVL.

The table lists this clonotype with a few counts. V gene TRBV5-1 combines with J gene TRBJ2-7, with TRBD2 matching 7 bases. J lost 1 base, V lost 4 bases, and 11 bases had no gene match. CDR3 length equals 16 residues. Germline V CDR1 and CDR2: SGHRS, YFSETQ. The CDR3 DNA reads TGCGCCAGCAGCCCCGGCGGCGGGAGTTCGTCCTACGAGCAGTACTTC. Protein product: CASSPGGGSSSYEQYF.

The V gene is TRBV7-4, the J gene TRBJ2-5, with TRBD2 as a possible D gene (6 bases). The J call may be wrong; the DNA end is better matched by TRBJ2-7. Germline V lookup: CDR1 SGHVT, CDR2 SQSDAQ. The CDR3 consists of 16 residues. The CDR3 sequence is CASSLDVPAGSTEQYF. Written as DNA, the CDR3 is TGTGCCAGCAGCTTAGATGTCCCAGCGGGCTCTACCGAGCAGTACTTC.

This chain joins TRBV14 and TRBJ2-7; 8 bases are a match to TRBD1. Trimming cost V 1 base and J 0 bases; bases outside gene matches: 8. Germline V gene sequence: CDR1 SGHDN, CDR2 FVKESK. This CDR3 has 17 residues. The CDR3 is CASSQAPTGGVSYEQYF. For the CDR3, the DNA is TGTGCCAGCAGCCAAGCCCCTACAGGGGGAGTCTCCTACGAGCAGTACTTC. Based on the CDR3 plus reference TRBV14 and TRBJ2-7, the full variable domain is EAGVTQFPSHSVIEKGQTVTLRCDPISGHDNLYWYRRVMGKEIKFLLHFVKESKQDESGMPNNRFLAERTGGTYSTLKVQPAELEDSGVYFCASSQAPTGGVSYEQYFGPGTRLTVT.

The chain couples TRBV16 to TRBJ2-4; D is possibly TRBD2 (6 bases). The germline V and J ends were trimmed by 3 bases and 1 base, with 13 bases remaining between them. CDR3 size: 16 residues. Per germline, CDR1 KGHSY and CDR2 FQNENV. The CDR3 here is CASSQGEGGAKNIQYF. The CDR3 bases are TGTGCCAGCAGCCAGGGGGAAGGAGGGGCCAAAAACATTCAGTACTTC.

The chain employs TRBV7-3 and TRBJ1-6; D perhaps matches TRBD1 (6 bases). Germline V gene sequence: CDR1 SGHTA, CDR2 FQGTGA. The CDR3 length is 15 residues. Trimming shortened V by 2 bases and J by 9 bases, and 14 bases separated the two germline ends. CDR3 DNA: TGTGCCAGCAGCTTATCGCCGGGGGGCGGTTCACCCCTCCACTTT. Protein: CASSLSPGGGSPLHF.

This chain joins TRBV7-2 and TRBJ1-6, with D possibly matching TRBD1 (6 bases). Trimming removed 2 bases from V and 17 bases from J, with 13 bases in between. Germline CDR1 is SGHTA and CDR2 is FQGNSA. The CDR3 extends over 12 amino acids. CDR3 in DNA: TGTGCCAGCAGCTTATTTCAGGGGTCAATCCACTTT. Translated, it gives CASSLFQGSIHF. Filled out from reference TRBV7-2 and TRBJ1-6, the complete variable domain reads GAGVSQSPSNKVTEKGKDVELRCDPISGHTALYWYRQSLGQGLEFLIYFQGNSAPDKSGLPSDRFSAERTGGSVSTLTIQRTQQEDSAVYLCASSLFQGSIHFGNGTRLTVT.

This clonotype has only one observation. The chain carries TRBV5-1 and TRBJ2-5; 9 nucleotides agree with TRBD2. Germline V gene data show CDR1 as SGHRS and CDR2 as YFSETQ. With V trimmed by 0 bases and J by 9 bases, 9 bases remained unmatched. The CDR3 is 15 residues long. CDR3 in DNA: TGCGCCAGCAGCTTGGCTAGCGGGGAAACTGGGGCCCAGTACTTC. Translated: CASSLASGETGAQYF.

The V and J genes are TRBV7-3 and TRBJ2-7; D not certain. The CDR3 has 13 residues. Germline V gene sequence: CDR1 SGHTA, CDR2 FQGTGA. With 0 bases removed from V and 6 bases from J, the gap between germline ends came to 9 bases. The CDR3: CASSLTFRGEQYF. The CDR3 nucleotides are TGTGCCAGCAGCTTAACGTTTAGAGGCGAGCAGTACTTC.

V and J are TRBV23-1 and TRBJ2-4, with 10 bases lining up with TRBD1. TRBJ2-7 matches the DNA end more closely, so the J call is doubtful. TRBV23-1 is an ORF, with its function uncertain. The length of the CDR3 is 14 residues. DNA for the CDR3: TGCGCCAGCAGAACCGGGACAGGGGTCTCCGAGCAGTACTTC. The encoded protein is CASRTGTGVSEQYF.

This CDR3 reads CSARDSLPYGYTF. CDR3 sequence (DNA): TGCAGTGCAAGGGACAGCCTCCCCTATGGCTACACCTTC. The chain has TRBV20-1 and TRBJ1-2; 7 bases line up with TRBD1. CDR1 is DFQATT, CDR2 SNEGSKA, per germline (reference sequence). CDR3 length: 13 amino acids. V shed 6 bases and J 4 bases; nucleotides not matched to a gene: 8.

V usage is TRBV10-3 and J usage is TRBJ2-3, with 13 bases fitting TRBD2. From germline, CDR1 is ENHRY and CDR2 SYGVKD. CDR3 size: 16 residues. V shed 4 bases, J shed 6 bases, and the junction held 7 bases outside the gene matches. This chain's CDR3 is CAISGLAGGGEDTQYF. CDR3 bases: TGTGCCATCAGTGGACTAGCGGGAGGAGGGGAGGATACGCAGTATTTT.

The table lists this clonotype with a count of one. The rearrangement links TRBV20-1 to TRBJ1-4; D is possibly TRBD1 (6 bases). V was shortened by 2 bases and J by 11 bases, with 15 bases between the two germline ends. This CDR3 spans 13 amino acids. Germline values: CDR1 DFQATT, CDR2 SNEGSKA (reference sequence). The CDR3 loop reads CSARYREGRKLFF. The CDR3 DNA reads TGCAGTGCTAGATACAGGGAGGGGCGGAAACTGTTTTTT.

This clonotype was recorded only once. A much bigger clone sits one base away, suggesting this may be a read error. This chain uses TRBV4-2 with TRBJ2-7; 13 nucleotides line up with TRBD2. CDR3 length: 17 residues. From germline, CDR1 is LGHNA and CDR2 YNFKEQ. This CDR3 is CASSQVGTSGNTYKQYF. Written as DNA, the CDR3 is TGTGCCAGCAGCCAAGTTGGGACTAGCGGGAATACCTACAAGCAGTACTTC.

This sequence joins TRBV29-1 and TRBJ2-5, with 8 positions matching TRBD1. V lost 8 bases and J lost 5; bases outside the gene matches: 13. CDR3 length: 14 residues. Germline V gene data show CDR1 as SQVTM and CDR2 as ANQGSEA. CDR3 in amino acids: CSIPAAGGAETQYF. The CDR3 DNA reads TGCAGCATACCGGCGGCAGGGGGCGCGGAGACCCAGTACTTC.